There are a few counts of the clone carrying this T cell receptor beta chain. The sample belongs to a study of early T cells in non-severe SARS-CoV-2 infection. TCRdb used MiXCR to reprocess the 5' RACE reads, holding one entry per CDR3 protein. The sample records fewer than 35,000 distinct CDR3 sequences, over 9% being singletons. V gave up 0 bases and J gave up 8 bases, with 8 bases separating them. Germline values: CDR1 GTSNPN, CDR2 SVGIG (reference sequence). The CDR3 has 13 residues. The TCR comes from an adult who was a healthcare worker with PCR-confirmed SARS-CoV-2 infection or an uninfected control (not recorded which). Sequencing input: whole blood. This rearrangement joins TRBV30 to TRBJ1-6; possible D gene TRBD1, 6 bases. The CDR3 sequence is CAWSVGADSPLHF. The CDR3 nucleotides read TGTGCCTGGAGTGTGGGGGCAGATTCACCCCTCCACTTT.